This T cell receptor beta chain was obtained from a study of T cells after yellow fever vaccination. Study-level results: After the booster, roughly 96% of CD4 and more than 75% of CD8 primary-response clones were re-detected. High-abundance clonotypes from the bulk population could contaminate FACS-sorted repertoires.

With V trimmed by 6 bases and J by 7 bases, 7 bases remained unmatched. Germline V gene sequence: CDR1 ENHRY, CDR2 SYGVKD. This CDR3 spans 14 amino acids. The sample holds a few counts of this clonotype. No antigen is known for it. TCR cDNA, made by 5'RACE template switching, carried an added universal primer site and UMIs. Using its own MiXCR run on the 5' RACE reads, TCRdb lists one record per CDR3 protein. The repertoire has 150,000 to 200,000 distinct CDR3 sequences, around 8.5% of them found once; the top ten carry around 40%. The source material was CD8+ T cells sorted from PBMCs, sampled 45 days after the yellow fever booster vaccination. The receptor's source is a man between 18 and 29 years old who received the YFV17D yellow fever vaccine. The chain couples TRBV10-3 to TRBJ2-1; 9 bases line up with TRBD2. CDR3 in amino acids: CAIRMIAGENEQFF. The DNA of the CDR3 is TGTGCCATCAGGATGATAGCGGGGGAGAATGAGCAGTTCTTC.